These 8 T cell receptor beta chains share one sample of origin, sequenced in a study of shared clonotypes between healthy human individuals. Clones were sequenced by immunoSEQ multiplex PCR, and TCRdb holds only the in-frame ones, with some missing. The data contain millions of clones, about 93% of them singletons. Terminally differentiated effector memory CD45RA+ cells were left out of the naive CD8 fraction, which was CD45RO-negative and positively selected for CCR7. Sequenced material: naive CD8+ T cells from PBMCs. The receptors originated from a man younger than 30 in good health. Some clones in this sample may be carry-over from other donors' samples.

The chain carries TRBV4-1 and TRBJ1-5; 8 nucleotides line up with TRBD1. J lost 6 bases, V lost 1 base, and 8 bases had no gene match. The CDR3 covers 16 residues. CDR1 is MGHRA, CDR2 YSYEKL, per germline. As DNA, the CDR3 is TGCGCCAGCAGCCAAGGCCCCGGGACAGGAATTCAGCCCCAGCATTTT. This sequence encodes CASSQGPGTGIQPQHF.

The chain recombines TRBV27 with TRBJ1-1; D ambiguous. CDR1 is MNHEY, CDR2 SMNVEV, per germline (reference sequence). This CDR3 is 15 amino acids long. V lost 2 bases, J lost 7 bases, and 17 bases lay in between. The DNA of the CDR3 is TGTGCCAGCAGTTTAGCGGGGAGGGAACGGAATGAAGCTTTCTTT. This translates into CASSLAGRERNEAFF.

V and J are TRBV28 and TRBJ1-4; D is unresolved. Germline V gene lookup returns CDR1 MDHEN and CDR2 SYDVKM. CDR3 length: 16 residues. V lost 4 bases to trimming and J lost 8 bases, with 20 bases between them. The CDR3 loop reads CASSYVNLREWEKLFF. The CDR3, as DNA: TGTGCCAGCAGTTACGTAAACCTGCGCGAGTGGGAAAAACTGTTTTTT.

As concerns this clone: The same CDR3 also results from other DNA sequences found in this sample. The chain joins TRBV11-2 to TRBJ2-3; D not resolved. V lost 0 bases, J lost 3 bases, and 4 bases lay in between. CDR3 length equals 13 residues. Germline V CDR1 and CDR2: SGHAT, FQNNGV. The CDR3 loop reads CASSLEVTDTQYF. The CDR3 bases are TGTGCCAGCAGCTTAGAAGTAACAGATACGCAGTATTTT.

The V and J genes are TRBV10-3 and TRBJ2-1, with D maybe TRBD2 (6 bases). This CDR3 contains 16 residues. With 6 bases removed from V and 1 base from J, the gap between germline ends came to 16 bases. Germline V gene lookup returns CDR1 ENHRY and CDR2 SYGVKD. The CDR3: CAIRTGTDFSYNEQFF. Written as DNA, the CDR3 is TGTGCCATCAGAACCGGGACTGACTTTTCCTACAATGAGCAGTTCTTC.

The V gene is TRBV19, the J gene TRBJ2-7; no definite D call. The CDR3 is made up of 13 amino acids. V dropped 5 bases and J dropped 3 bases, with 11 bases sitting between them. Germline lookup yields CDR1 LNHDA and CDR2 SQIVND (reference sequence). The CDR3 nucleotides read TGTGCCAGTAGTCCTCGGGCCTTCTACGAGCAGTACTTC. As protein: CASSPRAFYEQYF.

The chain combines TRBV7-7 with TRBJ2-7, with TRBD1 matching 8 bases. The V gene end was trimmed by 5 bases and the J gene end by 5 bases; junction bases not matched to a gene: 5. Per germline, CDR1 SSHAT and CDR2 FNYEAQ (reference sequence). CDR3 length: 13 residues. CDR3 coding DNA: TGTGCCAGCAGCGCGGACAGGGAAGACGAGCAGTACTTC. This encodes CASSADREDEQYF.

The chain joins TRBV27 to TRBJ2-3; TRBD2 matches 7 bases. This CDR3 spans 16 amino acids. After removal of 1 base from V and 3 bases from J, the junction contained 7 bases not matched to a gene. Germline-derived CDR1 and CDR2 are MNHEY and SMNVEV (reference sequence). CDR3 in amino acids: CASSLWGGELTDTQYF. CDR3 coding DNA: TGTGCCAGCAGTTTATGGGGGGGGGAATTGACAGATACGCAGTATTTT.